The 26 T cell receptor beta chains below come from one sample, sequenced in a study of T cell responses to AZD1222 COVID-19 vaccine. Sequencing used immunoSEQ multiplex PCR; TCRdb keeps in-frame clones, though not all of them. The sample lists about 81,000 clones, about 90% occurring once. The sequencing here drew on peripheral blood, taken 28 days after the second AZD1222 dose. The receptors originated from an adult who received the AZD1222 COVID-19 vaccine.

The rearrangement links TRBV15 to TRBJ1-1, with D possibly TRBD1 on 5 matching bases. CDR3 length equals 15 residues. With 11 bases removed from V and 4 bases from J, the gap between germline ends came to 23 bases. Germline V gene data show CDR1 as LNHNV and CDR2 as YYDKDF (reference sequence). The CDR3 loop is CAALNGRRGITEAFF. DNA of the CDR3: TGTGCCGCCCTGAACGGGAGGCGGGGGATCACTGAAGCTTTCTTT.

CDR3 loop: CASSLAGQPRVYEQYF. The CDR3 coding sequence is TGCGCCAGCAGCTTGGCGGGACAGCCTCGAGTCTACGAGCAGTACTTC. The chain recombines TRBV5-1 with TRBJ2-7; 7 bases line up with TRBD1. This CDR3 comprises 16 residues. V lost 0 bases to trimming and J lost 3 bases; unmatched junction nucleotides: 9. Germline CDR1 SGHRS, CDR2 YFSETQ.

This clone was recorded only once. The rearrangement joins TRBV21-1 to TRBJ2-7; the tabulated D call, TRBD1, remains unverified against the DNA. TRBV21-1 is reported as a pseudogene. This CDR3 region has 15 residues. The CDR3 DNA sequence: TGTGCCAGCAGGAGAGTTGGGGACAGGATGATGGGGCAGTACTTC. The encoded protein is CASRRVGDRMMGQYF.

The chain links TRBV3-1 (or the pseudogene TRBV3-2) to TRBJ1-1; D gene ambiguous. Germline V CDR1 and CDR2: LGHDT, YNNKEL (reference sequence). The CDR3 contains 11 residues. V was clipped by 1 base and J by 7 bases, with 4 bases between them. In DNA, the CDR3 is TGTGCCAGCAGCCAAGGGATTGAAGCTTTCTTT. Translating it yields CASSQGIEAFF.

The CDR3 sequence: CASNRAGVNEQFF. The CDR3 DNA is TGCGCCAGCAATAGAGCGGGAGTAAATGAGCAGTTCTTC. The rearrangement joins TRBV5-1 to TRBJ2-1, with TRBD2 identical over 8 bases. This CDR3 comprises 13 residues. Trimming removed 6 bases from V and 7 bases from J; junction bases left unmatched: 6. Germline V gene data show CDR1 as SGHRS and CDR2 as YFSETQ.

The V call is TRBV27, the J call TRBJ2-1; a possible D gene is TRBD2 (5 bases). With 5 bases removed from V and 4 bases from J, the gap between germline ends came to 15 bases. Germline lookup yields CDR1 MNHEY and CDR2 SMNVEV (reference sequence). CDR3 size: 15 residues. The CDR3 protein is CASSAQRLPYNEQFF. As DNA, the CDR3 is TGTGCCAGCAGTGCGCAGCGGCTCCCTTACAATGAGCAGTTCTTC.

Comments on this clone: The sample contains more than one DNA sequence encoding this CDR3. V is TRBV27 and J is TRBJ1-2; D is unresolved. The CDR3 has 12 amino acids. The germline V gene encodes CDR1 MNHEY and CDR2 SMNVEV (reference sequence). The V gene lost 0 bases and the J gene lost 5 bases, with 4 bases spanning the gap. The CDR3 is CASSLSGYGYTF. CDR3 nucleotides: TGTGCCAGCAGTTTATCAGGGTATGGCTACACCTTC.

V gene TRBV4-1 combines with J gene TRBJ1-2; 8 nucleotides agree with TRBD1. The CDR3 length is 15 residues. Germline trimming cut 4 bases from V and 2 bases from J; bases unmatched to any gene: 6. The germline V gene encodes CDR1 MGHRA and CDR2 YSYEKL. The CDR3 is CASSPRDRGNYGYTF. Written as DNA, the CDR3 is TGCGCCAGCAGCCCCAGAGACAGGGGAAACTATGGCTACACCTTC.

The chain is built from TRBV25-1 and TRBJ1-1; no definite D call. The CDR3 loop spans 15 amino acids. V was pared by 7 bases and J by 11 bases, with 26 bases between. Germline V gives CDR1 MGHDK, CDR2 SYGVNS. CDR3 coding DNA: TGTGCCAGCACCCCTCTGGGCGCCGGATATTCCGCGGCTTTCTTT. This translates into CASTPLGAGYSAAFF. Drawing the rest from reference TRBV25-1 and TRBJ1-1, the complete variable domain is EADIYQTPRYLVIGTGKKITLECSQTMGHDKMYWYQQDPGMELHLIHYSYGVNSTEKGDLSSESTVSRIRTEHFPLTLESARPSHTSQYLCASTPLGAGYSAAFFGQGTRLTVV.

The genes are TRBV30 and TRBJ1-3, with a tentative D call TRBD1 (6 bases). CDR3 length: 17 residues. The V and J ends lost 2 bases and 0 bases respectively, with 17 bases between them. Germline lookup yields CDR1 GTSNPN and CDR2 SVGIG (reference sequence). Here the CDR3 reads CAWSREGHLISGNTIYF. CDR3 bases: TGTGCCTGGAGTAGGGAGGGACACCTTATCTCTGGAAACACCATATATTTT.

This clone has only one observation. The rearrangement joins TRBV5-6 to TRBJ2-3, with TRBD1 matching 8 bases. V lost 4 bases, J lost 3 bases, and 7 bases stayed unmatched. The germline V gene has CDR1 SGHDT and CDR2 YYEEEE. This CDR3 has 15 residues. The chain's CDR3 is CASSKRTGQTDTQYF. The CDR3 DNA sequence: TGTGCCAGCAGCAAGCGGACAGGGCAGACAGATACGCAGTATTTT.

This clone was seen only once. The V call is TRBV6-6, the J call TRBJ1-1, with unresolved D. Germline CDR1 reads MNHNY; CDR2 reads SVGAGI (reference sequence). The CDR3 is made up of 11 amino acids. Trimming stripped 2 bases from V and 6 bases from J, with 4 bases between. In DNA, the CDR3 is TGTGCCAGCAGTTACGACCCTGAAGCTTTCTTT. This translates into CASSYDPEAFF.

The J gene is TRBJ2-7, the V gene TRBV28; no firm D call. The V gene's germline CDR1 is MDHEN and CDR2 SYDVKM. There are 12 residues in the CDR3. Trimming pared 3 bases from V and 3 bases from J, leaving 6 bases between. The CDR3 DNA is TGTGCCAGCAGTTTGGCAGGCTACGAGCAGTACTTC. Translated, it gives CASSLAGYEQYF. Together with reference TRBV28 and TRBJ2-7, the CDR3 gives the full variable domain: DVKVTQSSRYLVKRTGEKVFLECVQDMDHENMFWYRQDPGLGLRLIYFSYDVKMKEKGDIPEGYSVSREKKERFSLILESASTNQTSMYLCASSLAGYEQYFGPGTRLTVT.

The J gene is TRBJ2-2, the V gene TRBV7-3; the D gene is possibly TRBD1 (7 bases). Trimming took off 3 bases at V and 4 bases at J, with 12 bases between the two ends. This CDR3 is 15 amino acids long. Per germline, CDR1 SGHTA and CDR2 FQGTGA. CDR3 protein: CASSFAQGGTGELFF. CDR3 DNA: TGTGCCAGCAGCTTTGCCCAGGGGGGCACCGGGGAGCTGTTTTTT.

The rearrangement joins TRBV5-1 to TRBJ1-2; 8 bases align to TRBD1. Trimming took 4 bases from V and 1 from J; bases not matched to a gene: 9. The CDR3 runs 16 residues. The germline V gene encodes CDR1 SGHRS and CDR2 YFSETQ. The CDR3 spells CASSHWADRDNYGYTF. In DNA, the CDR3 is TGCGCCAGCAGCCATTGGGCGGACAGGGATAACTATGGCTACACCTTC.

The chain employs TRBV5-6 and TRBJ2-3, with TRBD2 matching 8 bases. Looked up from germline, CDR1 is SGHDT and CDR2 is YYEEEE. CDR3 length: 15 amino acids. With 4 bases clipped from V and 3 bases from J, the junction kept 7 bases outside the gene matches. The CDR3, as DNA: TGTGCCAGCAGCCCTCGCCAGCGGGGGACAGATACGCAGTATTTT. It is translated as CASSPRQRGTDTQYF.

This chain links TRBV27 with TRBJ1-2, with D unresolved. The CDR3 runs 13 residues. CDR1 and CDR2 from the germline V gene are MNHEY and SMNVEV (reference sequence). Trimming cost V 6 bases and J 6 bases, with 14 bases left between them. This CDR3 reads CASRASGYDGYTF. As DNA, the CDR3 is TGTGCCAGCAGGGCCTCGGGTTACGATGGCTACACCTTC.

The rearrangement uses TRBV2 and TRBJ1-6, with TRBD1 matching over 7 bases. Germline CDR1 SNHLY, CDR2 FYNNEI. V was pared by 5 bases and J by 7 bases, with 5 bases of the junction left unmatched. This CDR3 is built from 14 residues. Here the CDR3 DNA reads TGTGCCAGCAGTCCCGACAGGGTGAATTCACCCCTCCACTTT. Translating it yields CASSPDRVNSPLHF.

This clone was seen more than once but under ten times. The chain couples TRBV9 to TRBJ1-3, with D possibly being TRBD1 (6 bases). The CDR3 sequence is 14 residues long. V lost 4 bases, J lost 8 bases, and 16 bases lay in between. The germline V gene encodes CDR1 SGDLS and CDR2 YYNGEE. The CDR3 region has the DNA TGTGCCAGCAGCCTCCGGGGGCGGGGAGACACCATATATTTT. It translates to CASSLRGRGDTIYF.

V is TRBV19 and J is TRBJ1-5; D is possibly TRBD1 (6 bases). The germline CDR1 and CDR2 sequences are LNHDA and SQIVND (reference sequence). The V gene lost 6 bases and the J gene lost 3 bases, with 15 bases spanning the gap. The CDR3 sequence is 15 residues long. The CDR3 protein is CASSTQGRFNQPQHF. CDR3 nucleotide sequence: TGTGCCAGTAGCACTCAGGGGCGATTCAATCAGCCCCAGCATTTT.

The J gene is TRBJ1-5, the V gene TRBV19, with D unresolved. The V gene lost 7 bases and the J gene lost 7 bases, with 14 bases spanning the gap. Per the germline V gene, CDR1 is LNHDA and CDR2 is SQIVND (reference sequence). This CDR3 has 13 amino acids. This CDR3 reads CASNRGREQPQHF. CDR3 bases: TGTGCCAGTAATCGAGGAAGGGAGCAGCCCCAGCATTTT.

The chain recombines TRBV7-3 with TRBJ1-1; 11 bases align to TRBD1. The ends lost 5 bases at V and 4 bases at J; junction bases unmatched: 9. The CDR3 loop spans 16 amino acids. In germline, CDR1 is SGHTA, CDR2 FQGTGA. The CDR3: CASSNRDRGESTEAFF. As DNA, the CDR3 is TGTGCCAGCAGCAACCGGGACAGGGGGGAGAGCACTGAAGCTTTCTTT.

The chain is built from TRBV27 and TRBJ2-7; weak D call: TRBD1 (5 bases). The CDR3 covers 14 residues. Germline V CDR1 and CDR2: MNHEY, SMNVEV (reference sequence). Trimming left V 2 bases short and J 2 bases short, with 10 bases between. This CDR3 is CASSLRGITYEQYF. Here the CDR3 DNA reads TGTGCCAGCAGTTTAAGGGGAATTACCTACGAGCAGTACTTC.

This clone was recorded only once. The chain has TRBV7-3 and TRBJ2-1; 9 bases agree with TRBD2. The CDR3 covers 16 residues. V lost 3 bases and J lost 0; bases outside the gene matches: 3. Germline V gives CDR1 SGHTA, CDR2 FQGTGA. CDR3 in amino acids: CASSLTSGVSYNEQFF. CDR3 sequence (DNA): TGTGCCAGCAGCTTGACTAGCGGCGTCTCCTACAATGAGCAGTTCTTC.

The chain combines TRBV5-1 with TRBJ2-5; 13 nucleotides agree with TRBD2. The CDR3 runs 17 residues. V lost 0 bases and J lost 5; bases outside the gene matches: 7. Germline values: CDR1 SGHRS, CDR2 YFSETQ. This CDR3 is CASSLEGTSGTGETQYF. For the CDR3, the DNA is TGCGCCAGCAGCTTGGAGGGGACTAGCGGGACAGGGGAGACCCAGTACTTC. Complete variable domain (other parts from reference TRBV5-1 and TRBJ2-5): KAGVTQTPRYLIKTRGQQVTLSCSPISGHRSVSWYQQTPGQGLQFLFEYFSETQRNKGNFPGRFSGRQFSNSRSEMNVSTLELGDSALYLCASSLEGTSGTGETQYFGPGTRLLVL.

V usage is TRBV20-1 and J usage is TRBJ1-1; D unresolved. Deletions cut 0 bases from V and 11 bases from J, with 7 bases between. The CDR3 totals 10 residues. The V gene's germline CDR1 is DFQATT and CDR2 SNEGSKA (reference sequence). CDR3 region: CSARDGRAFF. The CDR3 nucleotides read TGCAGTGCTAGAGATGGTCGGGCTTTCTTT.